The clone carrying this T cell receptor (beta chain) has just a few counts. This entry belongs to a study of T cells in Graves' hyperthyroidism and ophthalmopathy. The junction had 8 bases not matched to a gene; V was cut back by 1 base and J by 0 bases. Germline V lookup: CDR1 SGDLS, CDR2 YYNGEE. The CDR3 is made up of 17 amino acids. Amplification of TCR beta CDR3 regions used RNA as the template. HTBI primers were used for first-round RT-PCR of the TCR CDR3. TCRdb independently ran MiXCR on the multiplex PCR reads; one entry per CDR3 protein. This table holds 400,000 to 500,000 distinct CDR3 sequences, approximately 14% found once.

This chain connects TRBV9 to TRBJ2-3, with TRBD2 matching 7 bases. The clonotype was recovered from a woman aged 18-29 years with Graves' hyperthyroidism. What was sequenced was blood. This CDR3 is CASSVLGEAGSTDTQYF. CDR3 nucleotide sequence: TGTGCCAGCAGCGTACTGGGGGAAGCGGGGAGCACAGATACGCAGTATTTT.